This T cell receptor (beta chain) stems from a study of cytomegalovirus exposure and HLA in healthy donors. Background on the study: One earlier analysis, a look at about 179 million T cells, found more than 100 million unique TCR beta sequences. Notes on the study in general: Testing in vitro showed a few CMV-associated chains specific for CMV antigens. No immune exposure information besides CMV serostatus was available. Highly shared sequence variants in one cluster were likely a sequencing artifact.

This CDR3 region has 15 residues. V trimming: 1 base; J trimming: 3 bases; junction bases outside the gene matches: 5. CDR1 is MNHEY and CDR2 is SMNVEV in the germline V gene (reference sequence). With 60 Vbeta and 13 Jbeta primers, the PCR was carried out. Using immunoSEQ multiplex PCR, the repertoire was profiled, and TCRdb retains in-frame clones only, with some absent. This table has just under 95,000 clones, just under 85% appearing once. In the case of this clone: Its matching antigen is unknown.

V gene TRBV27 combines with J gene TRBJ1-1, with 7 bases aligning to TRBD1. The sequenced sample was PBMCs. The sequence came from a woman aged 18-29 years in good health and CMV-seropositive. DNA of the CDR3: TGTGCCAGCAGTTTATGGAGGGGGCCGGACACTGAAGCTTTCTTT. It encodes CASSLWRGPDTEAFF.